This T cell receptor (beta chain) is from a study of spatial heterogeneity in lung cancer. Study information: Raw sequencing reads included, on average, more than 8.5 appearances of each unique TCR and UMI combination. Notes on the study in general: Resection blood, more than follow-up blood, showed ubiquitous expanded tumor TCRs.

A word on this clonotype: Its antigen is unidentified.

This sample's time point: sample taken at primary tumor resection. Sequencing of whole RNA from tumor, nontumor lung or frozen PBMC involved no sorting. TCR cDNA molecules each had a unique molecular identifier. In TCRdb, the 5' RACE reads were re-called with MiXCR into one record per CDR3 protein. The profile shows 35,000 to 40,000 distinct CDR3 sequences, less than 9% of them singletons. CDR3 length: 14 residues. The germline V gene has CDR1 SGHRS and CDR2 YFSETQ. The V end lost 1 base, the J end lost 5 bases, and 12 bases lay between the germline ends. The TCR sequence derives from a female donor with early-stage non-small cell lung cancer. Sequences were derived from PBMCs, sampled at surgery. V and J are TRBV5-1 and TRBJ2-5; a possible D gene is TRBD1 (6 bases). CDR3 coding DNA: TGCGCCAGCAGCTTGTCACAGGGTAGTGAGACCCAGTACTTC. Its protein product is CASSLSQGSETQYF.